This T cell receptor (beta chain) was sequenced in a study of T cells in Graves' hyperthyroidism and ophthalmopathy. Researchers amplified the TCR beta CDR3 regions from RNA transcripts. RT-PCR in the first round (using the HTBI primer set) targeted the TCR CDR3. TCRdb processed the multiplex PCR reads anew with MiXCR; each CDR3 protein has one entry. The data show approximately 400,000 distinct CDR3 sequences, about 14% seen once. The germline gives CDR1 SGHAT, CDR2 FQNNGV. This CDR3 has 15 amino acids. Losses at the gene ends were 5 bases for V and 4 bases for J; bases not matched to a gene: 6. This clonotype was picked up a small number of times.

The sequence was collected from a woman in her twenties or thirties with Graves' ophthalmopathy. The sequenced sample consisted of blood. This chain links TRBV11-2 with TRBJ1-2, with 11 bases lining up with TRBD1. CDR3 residues: CASSRGQGGPYGYTF. The DNA of the CDR3 is TGTGCCAGCAGCAGGGGACAGGGGGGGCCCTATGGCTACACCTTC.